This entry describes one T cell receptor beta chain. The data were produced by immunoSEQ multiplex PCR, yet TCRdb's version contains in-frame clones alone and is incomplete. The sample carries 38,000 or so clones, 70% to 80% recorded once. The sort gate was single viable CD3+CD4+CD8-CD45RO+ cells for memory CD4+ T cells. These data originate in a study of memory CD4+ T cells and cytomegalovirus serostatus. J was trimmed by 6 bases and V by 1 base; bases with no gene match: 8. CDR3 size: 15 residues. Germline V gene sequence: CDR1 SGHRS, CDR2 YFSETQ. The TCR was taken from an adult in good health and CMV-seronegative. The source material was memory CD4+ T cells from blood. J is TRBJ2-7 and V is TRBV5-1; TRBD1 matches at 9 bases. The CDR3 region is CASSLQGQGASEQYF. The CDR3, as DNA: TGCGCCAGCAGCTTGCAGGGACAGGGTGCTAGCGAGCAGTACTTC.